This T cell receptor (beta chain) emerged from a study of blood T cells in healthy people across ages. Study-level findings and limits: Diversity of TCR beta per million T cells declined in a roughly linear way with age.

Concerning this clonotype itself: The antigen remains undetermined.

CDR3 size: 16 residues. CDR1 SNHLY and CDR2 FYNNEI come from the germline V gene. V was clipped by 2 bases and J by 5 bases; unmatched bases: 8. Researchers report isolating at least 6 million PBMCs per sample. Extractions gave at least 5 micrograms of total RNA per sample. A second 7 to 11 cycle PCR used barcoded and J-beta primers. The template-switch adaptor, which had 12 random nucleotides, put a tag on each cDNA molecule. In TCRdb, the 5' RACE reads were re-called with MiXCR into one record per CDR3 protein. The sample contains some 1.4 million distinct CDR3 sequences, 35% to 45% of which appear only once.

The receptor was isolated from a woman between 18 and 29 years old in good health. The specimen was blood. The gene calls are TRBV2 and TRBJ2-3; 9 bases match TRBD2. The CDR3 DNA reads TGTGCCAGCAGTGAAATCGGGCGGGGGGGCCTAGATACGCAGTATTTT. Its protein is CASSEIGRGGLDTQYF.